This T cell receptor (beta chain) was found in a study of shared clonotypes between healthy human individuals. The protocol was immunoSEQ multiplex PCR, while the TCRdb copy is restricted to in-frame clones and leaves out a portion. This sample has 600,000 to 750,000 clones, with roughly two thirds found just once. Study conclusions and caveats: Sampling covered nothing but blood. Tissue TCR repertoires likely differ from those found in blood.

The germline V gene encodes CDR1 SNHLY and CDR2 FYNNEI. The CDR3 covers 14 residues. V lost 7 bases to trimming and J lost 4 bases, with 15 bases between them. This clone turned up a few times. Its antigen is undetermined. Sequencing used memory CD4+ T cells sorted from blood. Regarding subset: CD45RA-negative fraction. The V gene is TRBV2, the J gene TRBJ2-3, with a possible D match to TRBD1 (6 bases). The receptor was isolated from a young woman in good health. In nucleotides, the CDR3 is TGTGCCAGCACGAGGACCGCAGGGGCAGATACGCAGTATTTT. Its translation: CASTRTAGADTQYF. Full variable domain (remainder filled in from reference TRBV2 and TRBJ2-3): EPEVTQTPSHQVTQMGQEVILRCVPISNHLYFYWYRQILGQKVEFLVSFYNNEISEKSEIFDDQFSVERPDGSNFTLKIRSTKLEDSAMYFCASTRTAGADTQYFGPGTRLTVL.